Listed below are T cell receptor beta chains from one sample, sequenced in a study of T cells in Graves' hyperthyroidism and ophthalmopathy. TCRdb re-analysed the multiplex PCR reads in MiXCR, keeping a single row per CDR3 protein. This sample has hundreds of thousands of distinct CDR3 sequences, with over 35% found just once. The specimen sequenced was blood. The source of these receptors is a middle-aged woman with Graves' hyperthyroidism. The CDR3 runs from the conserved cysteine through the conserved F or W. The D gene is left open where the match is weak. A clone size is listed for some rows: how often the clone was seen (once, few, many), or a class if it is expanded.

CDR3 protein,CDR3 DNA,clone size,D gene,J gene,V gene
CSAYREIGRGAEAFF,TGCAGTGCTTACAGGGAAATAGGAAGGGGCGCTGAAGCTTTCTTT,many,NA,TRBJ1-1,TRBV20-1
CASSLARGEIDPQYF,TGTGCCAGCAGCTTAGCCAGGGGGGAAATCGACCCGCAGTATTTT,NA,NA,TRBJ2-3,TRBV7-2
CASSTQGEGGYTF,TGTGCCAGCAGTACGCAGGGGGAGGGCGGCTACACCTTC,many,TRBD1,TRBJ1-2,TRBV12-3/TRBV12-4
CASSLGPEKLFF,TGTGCCAGCAGCTTGGGGCCCGAAAAACTGTTTTTT,many,NA,TRBJ1-4,TRBV7-9
CASSLAQSVGRWDRIFWPEAFF,TGTGCCAGCAGCTTAGCGCAGTCCGTGGGTCGGTGGGACAGAATCTTTTGGCCTGAAGCTTTCTTT,NA,TRBD1,TRBJ1-1,TRBV7-9
CASSVGSGFTDTQYF,TGTGCCAGCAGTGTGGGATCAGGATTCACAGATACGCAGTATTTT,NA,NA,TRBJ2-3,TRBV2
CASSWGGRDEQYF,TGTGCCAGCAGCTGGGGGGGACGGGACGAGCAGTACTTC,many,TRBD2,TRBJ2-7,TRBV11-2
CASSMTGNSYEQYF,TGTGCCAGTAGTATGACAGGGAACTCCTACGAGCAGTACTTC,many,TRBD1,TRBJ2-7,TRBV19
CASKNRQLTSYGYTF,TGTGCCAGCAAAAACCGACAGTTAACATCCTATGGCTACACCTTC,many,NA,TRBJ1-2,TRBV12-3/TRBV12-4
CASSGQLYGYTF,TGTGCCAGCAGCGGACAGCTCTATGGCTACACCTTC,many,NA,TRBJ1-2,TRBV11-2
CASTSRGATNEKLFF,TGTGCCAGCACGTCGCGGGGGGCAACTAATGAAAAACTGTTTTTT,once,NA,TRBJ1-4,TRBV2
CSVDGPSGSETQYF,TGCAGCGTAGACGGACCCAGTGGGTCAGAGACCCAGTACTTC,few,NA,TRBJ2-5,TRBV29-1
CATSSQGHTNTGELFF,TGTGCCACCAGCAGCCAGGGACACACGAACACCGGGGAGCTGTTTTTT,NA,NA,TRBJ2-2,TRBV15
CASKDRDSGNTEAFF,TGTGCCAGTAAGGACAGGGACTCAGGAAACACTGAAGCTTTCTTT,many,TRBD1,TRBJ1-1,TRBV19
CASSEQGNNYGYTF,TGTGCCAGCAGCGAACAGGGTAACAACTATGGCTACACCTTC,few,NA,TRBJ1-2,TRBV11-3
CASNQDRTDTQYF,TGTGCCAGCAATCAGGACCGAACAGATACGCAGTATTTT,NA,NA,TRBJ2-3,TRBV2
CSALDGNTEAFF,TGCAGCGCACTGGACGGGAACACTGAAGCTTTCTTT,NA,NA,TRBJ1-1,TRBV29-1
CSARGSFGYEQYF,TGCAGTGCTAGAGGAAGTTTCGGCTACGAGCAGTACTTC,many,NA,TRBJ2-7,TRBV20-1
CASSISERYEQYF,TGTGCCAGTAGTATATCGGAGAGATACGAGCAGTACTTC,NA,NA,TRBJ2-7,TRBV7-9
CASSLQGDRPLVGYTF,TGTGCCAGCAGCCTACAAGGAGACAGGCCCCTGGTAGGCTACACCTTC,NA,NA,TRBJ1-2,TRBV5-5
CASSLGTGLDSPLHF,TGTGCCAGCAGCTTAGGGACAGGGCTCGATTCACCCCTCCACTTT,NA,TRBD1,TRBJ1-6,TRBV11-2
CSAPSDRATYGFTF,TGCAGTGCCCCGTCGGACAGGGCTACCTATGGCTTCACCTTC,NA,TRBD1,TRBJ1-2,TRBV20-1
CSVGVYRDVFYEQYF,TGCAGCGTGGGTGTCTACAGGGACGTATTCTACGAGCAGTACTTC,many,NA,TRBJ2-7,TRBV29-1
CGSSFQGYGYTF,TGTGGCAGCAGTTTTCAGGGCTACGGCTACACCTTC,NA,NA,TRBJ1-2,TRBV28
CASRAGDNGVYEQYF,TGTGCCAGTAGGGCTGGGGACAACGGGGTTTACGAGCAGTACTTC,NA,NA,TRBJ2-7,TRBV19
CASPGQGNGEQYF,TGTGCCAGCCCGGGACAGGGGAATGGGGAGCAGTACTTC,NA,TRBD1,TRBJ2-7,TRBV25-1
CASSYEAGQVGNTIYF,TGTGCCAGCAGTTACGAAGCGGGACAGGTGGGAAACACCATATATTTT,NA,TRBD1,TRBJ1-3,TRBV6-5
CASSQYSTDLYGYTF,TGTGCCAGCAGCCAATACTCGACAGACCTCTATGGCTACACCTTC,many,NA,TRBJ1-2,TRBV14
CASIDPGEDTQYF,TGTGCCAGCATAGACCCGGGGGAAGATACGCAGTATTTT,NA,NA,TRBJ2-3,TRBV2
CASSLEGDGNTIYF,TGTGCCAGCAGCTTAGAAGGGGACGGAAACACCATATATTTT,many,NA,TRBJ1-3,TRBV7-9
CASTPAERRGTEAFF,TGCGCCAGCACCCCCGCCGAGCGTCGGGGAACTGAAGCTTTCTTT,few,NA,TRBJ1-1,TRBV5-1
CASTATGSTQDEQYF,TGTGCCAGCACCGCGACAGGATCCACACAGGACGAGCAGTACTTC,few,NA,TRBJ2-7,TRBV6-1
CASIPQDRDTDTQYF,TGTGCCAGCATCCCTCAGGACAGAGACACAGATACGCAGTATTTT,few,NA,TRBJ2-3,TRBV7-2
CASSSLGGLGAFF,TGCGCCAGCAGCTCCCTTGGGGGACTGGGAGCTTTCTTT,NA,NA,TRBJ1-1,TRBV5-1
CASSMHSNQPQHF,TGTGCCAGTAGTATGCATAGCAATCAGCCCCAGCATTTT,many,NA,TRBJ1-5,TRBV19
CASSLTRSYEQYF,TGTGCCAGTAGTTTAACAAGGTCCTACGAGCAGTACTTC,few,NA,TRBJ2-7,TRBV19
CASSFSTDPYEQYF,TGCGCCAGCAGCTTTTCCACAGATCCCTACGAGCAGTACTTC,few,NA,TRBJ2-7,TRBV5-1
CASSFVGAGELFF,TGTGCCAGCAGCTTTGTGGGGGCCGGGGAGCTGTTTTTT,few,NA,TRBJ2-2,TRBV7-3
CASSLTGTAYGYTF,TGTGCCAGCAGCTTAACCGGGACAGCCTATGGCTACACCTTC,many,TRBD1,TRBJ1-2,TRBV7-2
CASGSGLYGYTF,TGTGCCAGTGGATCAGGGCTCTATGGCTACACCTTC,NA,NA,TRBJ1-2,TRBV28
CASSLDPGASYEQYF,TGCGCCAGCAGCTTGGATCCGGGAGCTTCGTACGAGCAGTACTTC,NA,NA,TRBJ2-7,TRBV5-1
CASSTGWRGDDEQYF,TGTGCCAGCAGCACGGGGTGGCGCGGCGATGACGAGCAGTACTTC,NA,NA,TRBJ2-7,TRBV7-9
CASSLDGNGNQPQHF,TGTGCCAGCAGCTTGGACGGGAATGGCAATCAGCCCCAGCATTTT,NA,NA,TRBJ1-5,TRBV7-2
CASSQLKDQPQHF,TGTGCCAGCTCCCAATTAAAGGATCAGCCCCAGCATTTT,NA,NA,TRBJ1-5,TRBV6-5
CSAQGQSYEQYF,TGCAGTGCCCAGGGACAGAGCTACGAGCAGTACTTC,many,TRBD1,TRBJ2-7,TRBV20-1
CASSQDQQGSPLHF,TGCGCCAGCAGCCAAGATCAACAGGGATCACCCCTCCACTTT,many,NA,TRBJ1-6,TRBV4-3
CASSFRQGTYEQCF,TGTGCCAGCAGTTTCAGGCAGGGTACCTACGAGCAGTGCTTC,once,NA,TRBJ2-7,TRBV6-6
CASSQHERGDGNTIYF,TGTGCCAGCAGCCAGCATGAGAGGGGAGATGGAAACACCATATATTTT,many,NA,TRBJ1-3,TRBV14
CASRTGSFGANVLTF,TGTGCCAGCAGGACAGGGTCGTTTGGGGCCAACGTCCTGACTTTC,NA,TRBD1,TRBJ2-6,TRBV6-1
CSLDPGPNYGYTF,TGCAGCTTGGACCCGGGCCCTAACTATGGCTACACCTTC,NA,NA,TRBJ1-2,TRBV29-1
CASSLVAGGTDTQYF,TGTGCCAGCAGCTTAGTCGCGGGAGGCACAGATACGCAGTATTTT,few,TRBD2,TRBJ2-3,TRBV7-2
CSVWGTTTYEQYF,TGCAGCGTTTGGGGGACTACTACCTACGAGCAGTACTTC,NA,TRBD2,TRBJ2-7,TRBV29-1
CASSPWGGQYYNEQFF,TGTGCCAGCAGTCCCTGGGGTGGGCAGTACTACAATGAGCAGTTCTTC,NA,NA,TRBJ2-1,TRBV2
CASSLGTVYGYTF,TGTGCCAGCAGCTTGGGGACAGTCTATGGCTACACCTTC,many,TRBD1,TRBJ1-2,TRBV7-9
CASSPGTQNTEAFF,TGTGCCAGTAGCCCCGGGACACAGAACACTGAAGCTTTCTTT,few,NA,TRBJ1-1,TRBV19
CASSRKNSGTVWEYF,TGTGCCAGCAGTCGCAAGAATTCCGGGACAGTGTGGGAGTACTTC,NA,TRBD1,TRBJ2-7,TRBV6-5
CSVALQGDYGYTF,TGCAGCGTTGCTTTACAGGGGGACTATGGCTACACCTTC,many,TRBD1,TRBJ1-2,TRBV29-1
CSVAGQSGNTIYF,TGCAGCGTTGCCGGACAGTCTGGAAACACCATATATTTT,many,NA,TRBJ1-3,TRBV29-1
CASREGDGAGYEQYF,TGCGCCAGCAGAGAAGGGGACGGGGCGGGCTACGAGCAGTACTTC,few,NA,TRBJ2-7,TRBV4-3
CASSYMGSNYGYTF,TGTGCCAGCAGTTACATGGGGTCGAACTATGGCTACACCTTC,NA,NA,TRBJ1-2,TRBV6-1